The sequence of this T cell receptor beta chain was determined in a study of blood T cell repertoires in COVID-19. Germline CDR1 and CDR2: SGHVS and FQNEAQ. This CDR3 region has 14 residues. J lost 3 bases, V lost 3 bases, and 4 bases had no gene match. Participants were aged about 18 to 90 years, lived in around 22 US areas, and enrolled virtually. This table comes from immunoSEQ multiplex PCR, and its TCRdb copy is limited to in-frame clones, with some not included. The sample holds approximately 300,000 clones, about 85% seen once. The material sequenced was PBMCs or T cells enriched from blood (not recorded which). This chain connects TRBV7-8 to TRBJ2-7; 8 nucleotides line up with TRBD2. This clonotype was obtained from a woman younger than 45 who had been exposed to COVID-19. The CDR3 sequence: CASSLREENYEQYF. CDR3 nucleotides: TGTGCCAGCAGCTTGCGGGAGGAAAACTACGAGCAGTACTTC.